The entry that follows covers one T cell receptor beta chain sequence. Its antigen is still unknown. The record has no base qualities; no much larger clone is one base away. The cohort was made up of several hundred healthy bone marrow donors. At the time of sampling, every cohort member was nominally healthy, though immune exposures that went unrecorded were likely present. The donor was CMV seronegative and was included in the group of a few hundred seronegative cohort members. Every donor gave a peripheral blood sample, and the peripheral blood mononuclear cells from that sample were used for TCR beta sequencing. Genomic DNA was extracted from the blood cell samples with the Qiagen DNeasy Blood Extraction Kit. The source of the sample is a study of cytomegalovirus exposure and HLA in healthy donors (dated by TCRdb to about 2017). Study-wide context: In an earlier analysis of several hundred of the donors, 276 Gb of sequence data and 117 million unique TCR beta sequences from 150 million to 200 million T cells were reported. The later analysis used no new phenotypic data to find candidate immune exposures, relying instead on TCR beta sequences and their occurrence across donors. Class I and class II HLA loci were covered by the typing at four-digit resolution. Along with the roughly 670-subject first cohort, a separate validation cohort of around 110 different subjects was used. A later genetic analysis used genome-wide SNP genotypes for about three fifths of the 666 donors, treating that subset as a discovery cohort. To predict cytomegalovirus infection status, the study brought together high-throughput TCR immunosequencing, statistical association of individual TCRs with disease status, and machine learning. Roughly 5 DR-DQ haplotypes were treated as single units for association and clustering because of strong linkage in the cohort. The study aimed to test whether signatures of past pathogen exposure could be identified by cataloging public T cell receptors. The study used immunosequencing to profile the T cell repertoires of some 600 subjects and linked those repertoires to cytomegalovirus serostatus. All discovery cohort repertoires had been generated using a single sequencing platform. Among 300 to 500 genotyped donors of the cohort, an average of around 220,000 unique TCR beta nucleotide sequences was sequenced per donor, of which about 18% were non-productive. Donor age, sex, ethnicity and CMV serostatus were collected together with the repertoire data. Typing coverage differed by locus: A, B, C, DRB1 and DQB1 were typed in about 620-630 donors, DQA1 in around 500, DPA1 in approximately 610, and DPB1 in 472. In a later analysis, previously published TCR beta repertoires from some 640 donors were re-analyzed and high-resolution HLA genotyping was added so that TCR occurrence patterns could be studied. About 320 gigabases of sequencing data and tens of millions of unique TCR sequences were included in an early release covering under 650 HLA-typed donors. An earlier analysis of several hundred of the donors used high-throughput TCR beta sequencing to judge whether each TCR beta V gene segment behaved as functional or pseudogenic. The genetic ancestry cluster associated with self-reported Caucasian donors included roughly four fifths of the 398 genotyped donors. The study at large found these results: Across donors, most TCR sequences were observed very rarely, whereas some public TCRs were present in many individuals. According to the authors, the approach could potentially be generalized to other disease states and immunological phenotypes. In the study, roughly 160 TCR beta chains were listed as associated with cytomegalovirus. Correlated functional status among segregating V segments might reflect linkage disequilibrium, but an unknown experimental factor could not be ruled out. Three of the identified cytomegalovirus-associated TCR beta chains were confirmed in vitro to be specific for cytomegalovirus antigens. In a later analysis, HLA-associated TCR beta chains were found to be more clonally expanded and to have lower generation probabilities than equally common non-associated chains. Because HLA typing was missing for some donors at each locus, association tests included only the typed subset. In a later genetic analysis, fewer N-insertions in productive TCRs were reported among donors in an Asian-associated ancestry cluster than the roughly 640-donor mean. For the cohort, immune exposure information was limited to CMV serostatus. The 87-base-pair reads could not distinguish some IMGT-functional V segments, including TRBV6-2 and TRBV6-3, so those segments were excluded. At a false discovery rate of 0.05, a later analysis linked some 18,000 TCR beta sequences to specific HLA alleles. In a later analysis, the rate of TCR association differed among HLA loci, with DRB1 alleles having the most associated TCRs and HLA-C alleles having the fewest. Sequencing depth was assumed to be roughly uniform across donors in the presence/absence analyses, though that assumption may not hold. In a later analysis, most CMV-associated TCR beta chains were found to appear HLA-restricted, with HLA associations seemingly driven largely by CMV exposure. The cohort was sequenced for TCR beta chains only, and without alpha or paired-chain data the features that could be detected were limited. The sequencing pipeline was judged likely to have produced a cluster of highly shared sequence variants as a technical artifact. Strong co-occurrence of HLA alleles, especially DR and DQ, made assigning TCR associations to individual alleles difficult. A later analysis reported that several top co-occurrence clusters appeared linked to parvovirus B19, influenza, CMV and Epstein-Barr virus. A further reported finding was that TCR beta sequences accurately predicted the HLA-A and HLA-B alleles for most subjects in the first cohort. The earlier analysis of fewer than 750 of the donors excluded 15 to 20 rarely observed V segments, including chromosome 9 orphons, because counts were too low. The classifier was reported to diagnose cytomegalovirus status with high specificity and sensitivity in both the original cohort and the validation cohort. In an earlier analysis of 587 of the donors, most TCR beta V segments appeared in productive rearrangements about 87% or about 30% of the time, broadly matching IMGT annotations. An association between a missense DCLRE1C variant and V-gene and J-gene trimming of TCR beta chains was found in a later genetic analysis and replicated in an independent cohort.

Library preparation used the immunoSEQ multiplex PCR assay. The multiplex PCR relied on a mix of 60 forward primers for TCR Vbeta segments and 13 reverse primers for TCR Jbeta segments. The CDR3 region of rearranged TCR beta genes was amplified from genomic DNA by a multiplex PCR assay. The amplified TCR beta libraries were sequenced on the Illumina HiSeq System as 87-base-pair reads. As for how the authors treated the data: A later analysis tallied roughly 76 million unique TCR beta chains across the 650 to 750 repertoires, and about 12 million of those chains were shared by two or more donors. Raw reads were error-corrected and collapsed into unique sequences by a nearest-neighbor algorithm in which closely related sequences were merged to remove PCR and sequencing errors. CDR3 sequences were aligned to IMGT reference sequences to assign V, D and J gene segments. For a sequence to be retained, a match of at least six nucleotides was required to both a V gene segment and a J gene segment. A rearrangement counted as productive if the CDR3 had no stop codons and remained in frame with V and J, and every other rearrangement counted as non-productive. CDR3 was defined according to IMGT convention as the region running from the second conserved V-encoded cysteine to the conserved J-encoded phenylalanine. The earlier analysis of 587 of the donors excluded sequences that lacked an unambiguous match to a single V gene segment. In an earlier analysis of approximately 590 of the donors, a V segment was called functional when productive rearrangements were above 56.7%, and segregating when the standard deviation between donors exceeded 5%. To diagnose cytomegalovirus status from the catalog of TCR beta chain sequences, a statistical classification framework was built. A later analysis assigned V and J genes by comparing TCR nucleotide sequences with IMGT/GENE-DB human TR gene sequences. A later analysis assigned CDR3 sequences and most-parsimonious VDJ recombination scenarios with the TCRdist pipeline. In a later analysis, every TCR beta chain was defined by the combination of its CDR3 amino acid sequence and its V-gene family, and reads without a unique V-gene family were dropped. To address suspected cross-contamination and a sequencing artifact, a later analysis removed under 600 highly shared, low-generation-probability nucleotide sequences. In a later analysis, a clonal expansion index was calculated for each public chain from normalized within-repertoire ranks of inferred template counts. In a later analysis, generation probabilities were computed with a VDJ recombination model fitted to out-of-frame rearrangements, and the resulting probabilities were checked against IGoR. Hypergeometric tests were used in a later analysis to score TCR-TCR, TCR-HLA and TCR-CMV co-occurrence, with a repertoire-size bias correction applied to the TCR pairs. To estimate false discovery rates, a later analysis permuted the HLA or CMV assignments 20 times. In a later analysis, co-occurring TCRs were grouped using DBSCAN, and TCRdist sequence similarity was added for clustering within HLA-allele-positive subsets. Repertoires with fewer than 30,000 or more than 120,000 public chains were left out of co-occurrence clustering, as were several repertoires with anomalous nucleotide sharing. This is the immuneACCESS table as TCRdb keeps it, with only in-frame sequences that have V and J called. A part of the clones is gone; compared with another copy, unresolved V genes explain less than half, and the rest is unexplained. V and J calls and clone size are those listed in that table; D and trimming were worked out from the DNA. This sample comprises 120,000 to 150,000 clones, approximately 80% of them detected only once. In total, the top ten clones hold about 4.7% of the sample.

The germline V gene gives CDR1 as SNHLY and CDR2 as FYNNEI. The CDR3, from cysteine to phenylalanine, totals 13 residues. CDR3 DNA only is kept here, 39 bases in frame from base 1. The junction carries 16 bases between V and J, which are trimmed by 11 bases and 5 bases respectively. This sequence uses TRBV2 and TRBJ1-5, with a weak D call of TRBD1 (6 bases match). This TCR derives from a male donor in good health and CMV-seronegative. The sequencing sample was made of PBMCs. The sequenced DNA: TGTGCCGCCGGGAGGGACACGGATCAGCCCCAGCATTTT. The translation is CAAGRDTDQPQHF.